This T cell receptor beta chain emerged from a study of cytomegalovirus exposure and HLA in healthy donors. Study-level points and caveats: Cytomegalovirus-associated status was assigned to 150 or so TCR beta chains. When a later analysis compared HLA-associated TCR beta chains with equally common others, the HLA-associated chains turned out to be more clonally expanded and to have lower generation probabilities. In vitro testing confirmed a few CMV-associated chains as specific for CMV antigens.

Primers: 60 Vbeta forward and 13 Jbeta reverse. The table came from immunoSEQ multiplex PCR; TCRdb's copy has only in-frame clones and leaves some out. The repertoire holds about 190,000 clones, with roughly 80% as singletons. In regard to this clone: Antigen: not known.

Sequencing was done on a sample of PBMCs. The TCR was taken from a boy aged 10-17 years in good health and CMV-seronegative.

The CDR3, as DNA: TGCGCCAGCAGCCCATACTCCGGTACAGGGGGAAACCAAGAGACCCAGTACTTC. This sequence encodes CASSPYSGTGGNQETQYF. The chain uses TRBV4-1 and TRBJ2-5; 8 positions match TRBD1. The junction had 13 bases not matched to a gene; V was cut back by 4 bases and J by 0 bases. The germline V gene has CDR1 MGHRA and CDR2 YSYEKL. CDR3 size: 18 residues.